Presented here are 5 T cell receptor beta chains from one specimen sequenced in a study of blood T cell repertoires in COVID-19. Assay: immunoSEQ multiplex PCR; the TCRdb copy retains only in-frame clones and omits some. The sample holds roughly 90,000 clones, roughly 78% seen once. What was sequenced was peripheral blood. The receptors stem from a woman in her 70s with acute or convalescent COVID-19.

The chain carries TRBV9 and TRBJ1-4, with D possibly being TRBD1 (5 bases). The CDR3 is 17 residues long. CDR1 is SGDLS and CDR2 is YYNGEE in the germline V gene. V was clipped by 0 bases and J by 8 bases, with 20 bases between them. CDR3 protein: CASSVGVWVQEGEKLFF. DNA of the CDR3: TGTGCCAGCAGCGTAGGGGTTTGGGTACAGGAAGGCGAAAAACTGTTTTTT.

This rearrangement joins TRBV2 to TRBJ2-3, with TRBD2 matching 12 bases. V dropped 6 bases and J dropped 5; count of bases not matched to a gene: 9. From germline, CDR1 is SNHLY and CDR2 FYNNEI. This CDR3 has 16 amino acids. This chain's CDR3 is CASSGGTSGFLDTQYF. The DNA for the CDR3 is TGTGCCAGCAGCGGGGGGACTAGCGGGTTCCTAGATACGCAGTATTTT.

The chain is built from TRBV6-6 and TRBJ1-2; D unclear. The germline V gene has CDR1 MNHNY and CDR2 SVGAGI (reference sequence). Trimming removed 0 bases at V and 1 base at J, with 3 bases between. This CDR3 region has 13 residues. DNA of the CDR3: TGTGCCAGCAGTTACTCACTTAACTATGGCTACACCTTC. Translation: CASSYSLNYGYTF.

The V and J genes are TRBV9 and TRBJ1-3; maybe TRBD1 (5 bases). The V gene's germline CDR1 is SGDLS and CDR2 YYNGEE. The CDR3 spans 16 residues. Trimming removed 4 bases at V and 0 bases at J, with 14 bases between. The CDR3 DNA follows: TGTGCCAGCAGCACCTACAGGACCCACTCTGGAAACACCATATATTTT. Translated: CASSTYRTHSGNTIYF.

The chain combines TRBV6-2 or TRBV6-3 with TRBJ1-1; TRBD1 aligns across 8 bases. The CDR3 is 13 residues long. The V segment lost 4 bases and the J segment 6 bases; nucleotides outside the gene matches: 4. Germline CDR1 is MNHEY and CDR2 is SVGEGT. The chain's CDR3 is CASSFQGAAEAFF. CDR3 nucleotides: TGTGCCAGCAGTTTTCAGGGGGCTGCTGAAGCTTTCTTT.